The rows below give T cell receptor beta chains drawn from one sample of a study of beta chain features in type 1 diabetes. Method: immunoSEQ multiplex PCR; TCRdb's copy keeps in-frame clones and lacks some. The table records roughly 500,000 clones, over 25% of them present only once. The sample taken for sequencing was naive CD4+ T cells from blood. The receptors were sampled from a man aged 18 to 30 in good health. The CDR3 runs from the conserved cysteine through the conserved F or W. Fields, in order: D gene, clone size, V gene, J gene, CDR3 protein, CDR3 DNA. D genes are given only for firm matches. Clone size is given for some rows only: seen once, a few or many times, or a class if the clone is expanded.

d_call: .
clone_size: .
v_call: TRBV19
j_call: TRBJ2-2
cdr3_aa: CASSIEQQPGELFF
cdr3_nt: TGTGCCAGTAGTATAGAGCAACAGCCCGGGGAGCTGTTTTTT

d_call: .
clone_size: few
v_call: TRBV9
j_call: TRBJ2-1
cdr3_aa: CASSVDSRGGYEQFF
cdr3_nt: TGTGCCAGCAGCGTAGATTCCAGGGGAGGGTATGAGCAGTTCTTC

d_call: .
clone_size: few
v_call: TRBV5-1
j_call: TRBJ2-5
cdr3_aa: CASSLEFQTQYF
cdr3_nt: TGCGCCAGCAGCTTGGAGTTCCAGACCCAGTACTTC

d_call: TRBD2
clone_size: few
v_call: TRBV10-3
j_call: TRBJ2-1
cdr3_aa: CAIGLTSGRYNEQFF
cdr3_nt: TGTGCCATCGGTTTAACGAGCGGGAGGTACAATGAGCAGTTCTTC

d_call: .
clone_size: .
v_call: TRBV7-3
j_call: TRBJ2-2
cdr3_aa: CASSFDMAGELFF
cdr3_nt: TGTGCCAGCAGCTTCGATATGGCCGGGGAGCTGTTTTTT

d_call: TRBD1
clone_size: .
v_call: TRBV7-9
j_call: TRBJ1-4
cdr3_aa: CASSYLSGTVEKLFF
cdr3_nt: TGTGCCAGCAGCTACTTGTCGGGGACAGTTGAAAAACTGTTTTTT

d_call: .
clone_size: .
v_call: TRBV4-2
j_call: TRBJ2-3
cdr3_aa: CASSQLRGSDTQYF
cdr3_nt: TGTGCCAGCAGCCAACTAAGGGGCTCCGATACGCAGTATTTT

d_call: .
clone_size: .
v_call: TRBV18
j_call: TRBJ2-7
cdr3_aa: CASSPIGEVGSYEQYF
cdr3_nt: TGTGCCAGCTCACCGATCGGGGAGGTTGGCTCCTACGAGCAGTACTTC

d_call: .
clone_size: .
v_call: TRBV18
j_call: TRBJ2-5
cdr3_aa: CASSHQETQYF
cdr3_nt: TGTGCCAGCTCGCATCAAGAGACCCAGTACTTC

d_call: TRBD2
clone_size: few
v_call: TRBV6-5
j_call: TRBJ2-7
cdr3_aa: CASSSAAGEVEQYF
cdr3_nt: TGTGCCAGCAGCAGTGCGGCGGGAGAGGTCGAGCAGTACTTC

d_call: .
clone_size: .
v_call: TRBV9
j_call: TRBJ2-2
cdr3_aa: CASSDRTATGELFF
cdr3_nt: TGTGCCAGCAGCGATCGGACTGCCACCGGGGAGCTGTTTTTT

d_call: .
clone_size: .
v_call: TRBV30
j_call: TRBJ1-2
cdr3_aa: CALSQNGGYTF
cdr3_nt: TGTGCCTTGTCTCAGAATGGTGGCTACACCTTC

d_call: .
clone_size: .
v_call: TRBV5-1
j_call: TRBJ2-3
cdr3_aa: CASSLIATDTQYF
cdr3_nt: TGCGCCAGCAGCTTGATAGCGACAGATACGCAGTATTTT

d_call: TRBD2
clone_size: few
v_call: TRBV15
j_call: TRBJ2-7
cdr3_aa: CATSITGTREQYF
cdr3_nt: TGTGCCACCAGCATCACAGGGACTAGAGAGCAGTACTTC

d_call: .
clone_size: few
v_call: TRBV4-2
j_call: TRBJ2-1
cdr3_aa: CASSQEGTDNEQFF
cdr3_nt: TGTGCCAGCAGCCAAGAGGGTACGGACAATGAGCAGTTCTTC

d_call: TRBD2
clone_size: .
v_call: TRBV29-1
j_call: TRBJ2-7
cdr3_aa: CSVKTSGTYEQYF
cdr3_nt: TGCAGCGTCAAGACTAGCGGGACCTACGAGCAGTACTTC

d_call: TRBD1
clone_size: .
v_call: TRBV5-1
j_call: TRBJ2-7
cdr3_aa: CASSFGDSSSYEQYF
cdr3_nt: TGCGCCAGCAGCTTTGGGGACAGCAGCTCCTACGAGCAGTACTTC

d_call: TRBD1
clone_size: .
v_call: TRBV11-2
j_call: TRBJ2-5
cdr3_aa: CASSADRVFSRAQYF
cdr3_nt: TGTGCCAGCAGCGCGGACAGGGTTTTTTCGAGAGCCCAGTACTTC

d_call: TRBD1
clone_size: .
v_call: TRBV6-1
j_call: TRBJ2-7
cdr3_aa: CASSEGDREQYF
cdr3_nt: TGTGCCAGCAGTGAGGGGGACAGGGAGCAGTACTTC

d_call: TRBD1
clone_size: few
v_call: TRBV10-3
j_call: TRBJ2-3
cdr3_aa: CAAGQENTDTQYF
cdr3_nt: TGTGCCGCGGGACAGGAAAACACAGATACGCAGTATTTT

d_call: .
clone_size: .
v_call: TRBV4-3
j_call: TRBJ2-1
cdr3_aa: CASSQDYRRDYNEQFF
cdr3_nt: TGCGCCAGCAGCCAAGATTACCGGAGGGACTACAATGAGCAGTTCTTC

d_call: TRBD2
clone_size: .
v_call: TRBV27
j_call: TRBJ2-7
cdr3_aa: CASSSRLAGAPYEQYF
cdr3_nt: TGTGCCAGCAGTTCCAGACTAGCGGGAGCCCCCTACGAGCAGTACTTC

d_call: .
clone_size: .
v_call: TRBV29-1
j_call: TRBJ2-1
cdr3_aa: CSVHVGSLVF
cdr3_nt: TGCAGCGTTCACGTCGGATCCCTGGTCTTC

d_call: .
clone_size: few
v_call: TRBV7-2
j_call: TRBJ2-1
cdr3_aa: CASSLYGAGQRYNEQFF
cdr3_nt: TGTGCCAGCAGCTTATACGGGGCGGGACAGCGCTACAATGAGCAGTTCTTC

d_call: TRBD2
clone_size: .
v_call: TRBV29-1
j_call: TRBJ2-1
cdr3_aa: CSVDRLAGGLANEQFF
cdr3_nt: TGCAGCGTTGATCGACTAGCGGGAGGCCTGGCCAATGAGCAGTTCTTC

d_call: .
clone_size: .
v_call: TRBV4-1
j_call: TRBJ2-4
cdr3_aa: CASSHLPVRDKRNIQYF
cdr3_nt: TGCGCCAGCAGCCACCTCCCTGTTAGGGACAAAAGAAACATTCAGTACTTC

d_call: TRBD1
clone_size: .
v_call: TRBV30
j_call: TRBJ2-7
cdr3_aa: CAWRGTGVAYEQYF
cdr3_nt: TGTGCCTGGAGGGGGACAGGGGTAGCCTACGAGCAGTACTTC

d_call: .
clone_size: few
v_call: TRBV13
j_call: TRBJ2-5
cdr3_aa: CASSSGQSQETQYF
cdr3_nt: TGTGCCAGCAGTTCCGGACAGAGCCAAGAGACCCAGTACTTC

d_call: .
clone_size: .
v_call: TRBV30
j_call: TRBJ2-7
cdr3_aa: CAWRNPRRPSYEQYF
cdr3_nt: TGTGCCTGGAGAAATCCGCGTAGACCCTCCTACGAGCAGTACTTC

d_call: .
clone_size: .
v_call: TRBV30
j_call: TRBJ2-3
cdr3_aa: CAWSVIPGAWGTDTQYF
cdr3_nt: TGTGCCTGGAGTGTAATCCCAGGGGCTTGGGGCACAGATACGCAGTATTTT

d_call: .
clone_size: few
v_call: TRBV9
j_call: TRBJ2-1
cdr3_aa: CASSVAELNEQFF
cdr3_nt: TGTGCCAGCAGCGTAGCTGAACTCAATGAGCAGTTCTTC

d_call: .
clone_size: few
v_call: TRBV30
j_call: TRBJ1-2
cdr3_aa: CAWSVPYGYTF
cdr3_nt: TGTGCCTGGAGCGTCCCCTATGGCTACACCTTC

d_call: TRBD1
clone_size: .
v_call: TRBV6-1
j_call: TRBJ1-5
cdr3_aa: CASSGDRNQPQHF
cdr3_nt: TGTGCCAGCAGCGGGGACAGGAATCAGCCCCAGCATTTT

d_call: .
clone_size: .
v_call: TRBV9
j_call: TRBJ1-2
cdr3_aa: CASSAEGWGYTF
cdr3_nt: TGTGCCAGCAGCGCCGAGGGGTGGGGCTACACCTTC

d_call: .
clone_size: few
v_call: TRBV20-1
j_call: TRBJ1-2
cdr3_aa: CSAWDYGYTF
cdr3_nt: TGCAGTGCTTGGGACTATGGCTACACCTTC

d_call: .
clone_size: .
v_call: TRBV30
j_call: TRBJ2-7
cdr3_aa: CAWSVSNFPGRSYEQYF
cdr3_nt: TGTGCCTGGAGTGTGTCGAACTTCCCGGGACGGAGCTACGAGCAGTACTTC

d_call: TRBD2
clone_size: .
v_call: TRBV7-3
j_call: TRBJ2-1
cdr3_aa: CASSPPGLAGINEQFF
cdr3_nt: TGTGCCAGCAGCCCCCCGGGACTAGCGGGGATCAATGAGCAGTTCTTC

d_call: .
clone_size: few
v_call: TRBV28
j_call: TRBJ2-7
cdr3_aa: CASSFPTYEQYF
cdr3_nt: TGTGCCAGCAGTTTCCCAACCTACGAGCAGTACTTC

d_call: .
clone_size: few
v_call: TRBV7-9
j_call: TRBJ2-1
cdr3_aa: CASSLDAYNEQFF
cdr3_nt: TGTGCCAGCAGCTTAGACGCCTACAATGAGCAGTTCTTC